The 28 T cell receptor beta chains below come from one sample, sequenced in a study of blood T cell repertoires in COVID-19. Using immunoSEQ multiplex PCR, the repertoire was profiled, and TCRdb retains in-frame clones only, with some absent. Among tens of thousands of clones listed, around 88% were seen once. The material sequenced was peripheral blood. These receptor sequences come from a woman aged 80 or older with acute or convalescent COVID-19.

CDR3 sequence (DNA): TGTGCCAGCAGTTCAGGACAAGAGCAGTACTTC. It specifies CASSSGQEQYF. This chain links TRBV12-3 or TRBV12-4 with TRBJ2-7; D might be TRBD1 (5 bases). Trimming shortened V by 4 bases and J by 7 bases, and 8 bases separated the two germline ends. The CDR3 is made up of 11 amino acids.

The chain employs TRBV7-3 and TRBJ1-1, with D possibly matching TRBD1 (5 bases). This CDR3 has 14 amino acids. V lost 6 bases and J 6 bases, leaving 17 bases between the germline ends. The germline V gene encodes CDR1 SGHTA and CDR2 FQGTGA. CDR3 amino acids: CASRKSGGAPEAFF. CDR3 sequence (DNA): TGTGCCAGCAGGAAGTCGGGAGGGGCCCCTGAAGCTTTCTTT.

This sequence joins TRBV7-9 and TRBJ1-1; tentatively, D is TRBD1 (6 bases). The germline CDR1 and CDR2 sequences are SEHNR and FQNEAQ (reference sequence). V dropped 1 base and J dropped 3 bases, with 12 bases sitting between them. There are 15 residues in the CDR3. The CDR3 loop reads CASSLVGGAYTEAFF. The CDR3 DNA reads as TGTGCCAGCAGCTTAGTCGGGGGGGCATACACTGAAGCTTTCTTT.

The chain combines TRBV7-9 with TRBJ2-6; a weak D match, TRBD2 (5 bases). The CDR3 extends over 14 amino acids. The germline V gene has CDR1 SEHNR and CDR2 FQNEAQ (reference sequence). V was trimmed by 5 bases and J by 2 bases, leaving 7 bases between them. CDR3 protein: CASSPRAGANVLTF. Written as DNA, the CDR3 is TGTGCCAGCAGCCCGCGGGCTGGGGCCAACGTCCTGACTTTC.

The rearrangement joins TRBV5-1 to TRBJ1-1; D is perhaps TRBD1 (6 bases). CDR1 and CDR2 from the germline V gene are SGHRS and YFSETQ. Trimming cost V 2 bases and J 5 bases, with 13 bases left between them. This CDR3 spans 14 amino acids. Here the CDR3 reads CASSLTGPQTEAFF. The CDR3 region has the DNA TGCGCCAGCAGCTTAACAGGGCCCCAAACTGAAGCTTTCTTT.

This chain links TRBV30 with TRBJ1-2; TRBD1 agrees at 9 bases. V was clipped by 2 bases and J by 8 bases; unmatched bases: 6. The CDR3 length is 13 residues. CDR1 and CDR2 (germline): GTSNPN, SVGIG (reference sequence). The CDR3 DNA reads TGTGCCTGGAGTACTAACAGGGGGCAAGGCTACACCTTC. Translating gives CAWSTNRGQGYTF.

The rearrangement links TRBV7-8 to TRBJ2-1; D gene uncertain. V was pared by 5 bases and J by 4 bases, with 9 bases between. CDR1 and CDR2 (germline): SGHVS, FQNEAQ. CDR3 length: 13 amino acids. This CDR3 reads CASSRVGYNEQFF. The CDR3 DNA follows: TGTGCCAGCAGCCGCGTCGGGTACAATGAGCAGTTCTTC.

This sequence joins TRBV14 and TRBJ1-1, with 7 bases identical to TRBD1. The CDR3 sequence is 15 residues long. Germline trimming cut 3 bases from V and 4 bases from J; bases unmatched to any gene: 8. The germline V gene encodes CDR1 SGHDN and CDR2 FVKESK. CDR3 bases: TGTGCCAGCAGCCACGGAGCCAGGGGGATCACTGAAGCTTTCTTT. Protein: CASSHGARGITEAFF.

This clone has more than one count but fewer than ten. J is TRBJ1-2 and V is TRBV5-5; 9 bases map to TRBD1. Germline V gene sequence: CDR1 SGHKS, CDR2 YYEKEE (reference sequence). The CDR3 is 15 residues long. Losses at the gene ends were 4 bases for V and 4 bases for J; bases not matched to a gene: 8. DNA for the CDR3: TGTGCCAGCAGCCTCCGGGACAGGGAACTCTATGGCTACACCTTC. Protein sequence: CASSLRDRELYGYTF.

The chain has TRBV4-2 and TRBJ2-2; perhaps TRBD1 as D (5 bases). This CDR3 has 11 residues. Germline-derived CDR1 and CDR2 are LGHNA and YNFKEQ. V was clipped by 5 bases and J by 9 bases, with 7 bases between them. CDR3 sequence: CASSSDRELFF. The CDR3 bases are TGTGCCAGCAGCTCGGACAGGGAGCTGTTTTTT.

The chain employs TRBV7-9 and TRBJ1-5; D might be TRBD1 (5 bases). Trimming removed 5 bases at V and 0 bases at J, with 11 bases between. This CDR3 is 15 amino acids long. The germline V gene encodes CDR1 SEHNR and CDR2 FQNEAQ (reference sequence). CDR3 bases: TGTGCCAGCAGCCAGGGTGGGGCTAGCAATCAGCCCCAGCATTTT. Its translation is CASSQGGASNQPQHF. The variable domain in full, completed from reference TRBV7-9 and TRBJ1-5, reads DTGVSQNPRHKITKRGQNVTFRCDPISEHNRLYWYRQTLGQGPEFLTYFQNEAQLEKSRLLSDRFSAERPKGSFSTLEIQRTEQGDSAMYLCASSQGGASNQPQHFGDGTRLSIL.

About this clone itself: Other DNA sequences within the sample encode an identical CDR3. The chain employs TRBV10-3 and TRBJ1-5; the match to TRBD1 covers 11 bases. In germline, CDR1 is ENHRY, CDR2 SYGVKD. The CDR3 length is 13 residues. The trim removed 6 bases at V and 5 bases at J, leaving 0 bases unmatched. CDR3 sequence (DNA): TGTGCCATCAGGGGACAGGGGGATCAGCCCCAGCATTTT. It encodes CAIRGQGDQPQHF.

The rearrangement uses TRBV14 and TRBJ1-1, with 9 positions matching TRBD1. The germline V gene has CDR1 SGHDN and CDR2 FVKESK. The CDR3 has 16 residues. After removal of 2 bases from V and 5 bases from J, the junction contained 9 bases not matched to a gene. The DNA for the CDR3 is TGTGCCAGCAGCCAAACTAGGCTGACAGGGGGAACTGAAGCTTTCTTT. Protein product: CASSQTRLTGGTEAFF.

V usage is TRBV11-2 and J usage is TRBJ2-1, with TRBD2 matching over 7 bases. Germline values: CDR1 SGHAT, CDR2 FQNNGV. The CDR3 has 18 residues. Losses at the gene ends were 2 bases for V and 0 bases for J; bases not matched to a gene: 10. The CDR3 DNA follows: TGTGCCAGCAGCTTACGGACTGGGCGGGAGAGCTCCTACAATGAGCAGTTCTTC. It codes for CASSLRTGRESSYNEQFF.

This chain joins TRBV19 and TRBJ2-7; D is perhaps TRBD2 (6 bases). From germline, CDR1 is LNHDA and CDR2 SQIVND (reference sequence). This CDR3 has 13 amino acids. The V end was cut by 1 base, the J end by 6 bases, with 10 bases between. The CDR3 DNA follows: TGTGCCAGTAGTATAGCGTGGGGAGGCGAGCAGTACTTC. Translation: CASSIAWGGEQYF.

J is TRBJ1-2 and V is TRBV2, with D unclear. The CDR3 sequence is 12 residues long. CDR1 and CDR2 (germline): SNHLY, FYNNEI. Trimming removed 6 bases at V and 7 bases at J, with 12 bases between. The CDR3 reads CASRLERTGYTF. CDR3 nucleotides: TGTGCCAGCAGGCTAGAACGCACTGGCTACACCTTC.

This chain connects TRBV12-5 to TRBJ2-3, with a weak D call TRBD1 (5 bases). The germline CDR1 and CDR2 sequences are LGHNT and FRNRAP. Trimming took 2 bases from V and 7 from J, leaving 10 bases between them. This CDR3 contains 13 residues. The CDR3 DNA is TGTGCTAGTGGTTTGAGGGGTGTAAATACGCAGTATTTT. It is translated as CASGLRGVNTQYF.

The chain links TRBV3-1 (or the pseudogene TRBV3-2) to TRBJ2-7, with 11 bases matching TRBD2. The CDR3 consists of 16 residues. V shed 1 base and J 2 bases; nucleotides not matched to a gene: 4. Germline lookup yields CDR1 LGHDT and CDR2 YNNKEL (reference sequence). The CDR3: CASSQAGSGRAYEQYF. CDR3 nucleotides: TGTGCCAGCAGCCAAGCGGGTAGCGGGAGGGCCTACGAGCAGTACTTC.

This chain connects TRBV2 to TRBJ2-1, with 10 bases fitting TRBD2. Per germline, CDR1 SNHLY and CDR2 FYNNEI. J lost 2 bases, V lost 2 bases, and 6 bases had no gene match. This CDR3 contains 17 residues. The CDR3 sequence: CASSELRTSGTYNEQFF. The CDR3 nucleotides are TGTGCCAGCAGTGAACTTCGGACTAGCGGAACCTACAATGAGCAGTTCTTC.

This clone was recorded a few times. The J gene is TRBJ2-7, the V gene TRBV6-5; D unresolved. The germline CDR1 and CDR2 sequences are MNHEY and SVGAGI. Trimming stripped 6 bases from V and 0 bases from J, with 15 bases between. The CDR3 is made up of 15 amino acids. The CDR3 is CASSPTPASSYEQYF. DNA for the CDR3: TGTGCCAGCAGCCCCACCCCAGCGAGCTCCTACGAGCAGTACTTC.

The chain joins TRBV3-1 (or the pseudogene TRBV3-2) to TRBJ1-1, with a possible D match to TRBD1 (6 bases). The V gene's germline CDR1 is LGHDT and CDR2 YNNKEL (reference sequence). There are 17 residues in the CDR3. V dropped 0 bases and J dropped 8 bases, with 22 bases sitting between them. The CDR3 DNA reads TGTGCCAGCAGCCAAGAAGGGGGGGCCTTCAGGAGGGGAGAAGCTTTCTTT. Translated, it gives CASSQEGGAFRRGEAFF.

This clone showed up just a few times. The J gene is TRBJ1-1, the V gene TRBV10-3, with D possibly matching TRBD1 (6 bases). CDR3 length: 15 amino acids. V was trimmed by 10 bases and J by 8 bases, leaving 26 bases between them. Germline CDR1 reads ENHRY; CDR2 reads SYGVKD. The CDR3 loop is CATREQGMTLAEAFF. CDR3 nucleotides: TGTGCCACCCGAGAACAGGGTATGACTTTGGCCGAAGCTTTCTTT.

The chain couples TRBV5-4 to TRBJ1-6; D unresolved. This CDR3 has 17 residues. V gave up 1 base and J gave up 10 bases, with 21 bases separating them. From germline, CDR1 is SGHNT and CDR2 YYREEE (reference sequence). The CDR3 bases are TGTGCCAGCAGCTTGAGGCGTGTAGGGAGAAATGGGTCACCCCTCCACTTT. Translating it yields CASSLRRVGRNGSPLHF.

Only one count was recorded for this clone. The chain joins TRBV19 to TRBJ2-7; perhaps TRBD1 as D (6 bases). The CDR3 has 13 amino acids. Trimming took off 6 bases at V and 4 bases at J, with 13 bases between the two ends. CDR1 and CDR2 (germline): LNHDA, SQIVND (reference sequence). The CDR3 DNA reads TGTGCCAGTAGCCGGGACGGACAGTACGAGCAGTACTTC. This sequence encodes CASSRDGQYEQYF.

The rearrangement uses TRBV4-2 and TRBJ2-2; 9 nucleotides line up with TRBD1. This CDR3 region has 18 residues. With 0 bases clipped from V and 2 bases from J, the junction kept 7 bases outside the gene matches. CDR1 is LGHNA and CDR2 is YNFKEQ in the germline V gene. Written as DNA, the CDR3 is TGTGCCAGCAGCCAAGATAGATTGGGACAGGGTAACACCGGGGAGCTGTTTTTT. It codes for CASSQDRLGQGNTGELFF.

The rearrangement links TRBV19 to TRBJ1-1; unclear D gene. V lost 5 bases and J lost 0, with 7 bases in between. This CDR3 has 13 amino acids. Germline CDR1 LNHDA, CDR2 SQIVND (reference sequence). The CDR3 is CASSFQVNTEAFF. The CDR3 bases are TGTGCCAGTAGTTTTCAGGTGAACACTGAAGCTTTCTTT.

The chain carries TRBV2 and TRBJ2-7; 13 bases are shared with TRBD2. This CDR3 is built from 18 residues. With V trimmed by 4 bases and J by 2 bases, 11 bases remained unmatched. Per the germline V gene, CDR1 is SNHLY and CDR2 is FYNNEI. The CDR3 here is CASSGYYAGTSGTYEQYF. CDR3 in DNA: TGTGCCAGCAGTGGATACTATGCCGGGACTAGCGGGACCTACGAGCAGTACTTC.

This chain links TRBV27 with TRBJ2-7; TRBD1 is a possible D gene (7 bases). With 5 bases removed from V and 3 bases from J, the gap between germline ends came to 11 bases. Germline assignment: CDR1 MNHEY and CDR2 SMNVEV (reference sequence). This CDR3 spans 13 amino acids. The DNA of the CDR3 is TGTGCCAGCAGTCCCCAGGGGGGCTACGAGCAGTACTTC. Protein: CASSPQGGYEQYF.